This T cell receptor beta chain was sequenced during a study of Ad26.COV2.S vaccination and SARS-CoV-2 variants. Treatment: roughly 20 received Ad26.COV2.S at low or high dose, single or two shots; about 5 received placebo; per-sample allocation not given. Day 63 after the first injection of vaccine or placebo was the sampling time. TCRdb's table, derived via immunoSEQ multiplex PCR, lists solely in-frame clones and lacks some. The data show 350,000 to 500,000 clones, 80% to 95% seen once. The sequences come from peripheral blood, collected in a trial of Ad26.COV2.S vaccine versus placebo. The clonotype comes from a person between 18 and 59 years old who received the Ad26.COV2.S COVID-19 vaccine or a placebo.

DNA of the CDR3: TGTGCCAGCAGTCTGGATTCCTACGAGCAGTACTTC. Translated, it gives CASSLDSYEQYF. The V call is TRBV2, the J call TRBJ2-7, with unresolved D. The ends were cut back, 5 bases at V and 1 base at J, with 6 bases in the middle. The CDR3 length is 12 residues. CDR1 is SNHLY, CDR2 FYNNEI, per germline.